This T cell receptor (beta chain) is from a study of Graves' ophthalmopathy and Graves' hyperthyroidism. Study results and limitations: Using a 13-signature model, the authors split ophthalmopathy from stable hyperthyroidism, with approximately 88% sensitivity and around 76% specificity.

Trimming took 6 bases from V and 4 from J; bases not matched to a gene: 5. Germline V lookup: CDR1 DFQATT, CDR2 SNEGSKA (reference sequence). The CDR3 length is 12 residues. In its sample, this clonotype was seen a few times. The antigen is undetermined. Hyperthyroidism patients, aged 18 to 65, were newly diagnosed, under 2 months' duration. Other autoimmune diseases, uncontrolled infections, pregnancy and lactation each led to patient exclusion. Physicians reached a diagnosis by relying on clinical symptoms, serum thyroxine, TRAb, thyroid ultrasound and orbital computed tomography. RNA served as the template for amplifying TCR beta CDR3 regions. Scientists carried out first-round RT-PCR using HTBI primers and then a second-round multiplex PCR. TCRdb ran MiXCR on the multiplex PCR reads and lists one entry per CDR3 protein. Of over a million distinct CDR3 sequences in the sample, less than 45% were seen once.

Sequenced: peripheral blood or thyroid tissue (not recorded which). This sequence was found in an adult man with Graves' hyperthyroidism. The rearrangement links TRBV20-1 to TRBJ2-7; TRBD2 matches 8 bases. CDR3 region: CSAAASGYEQYF. In DNA, the CDR3 is TGCAGTGCCGCGGCTAGCGGGTACGAGCAGTACTTC.